These T cell receptor beta chains were read from a single sample in a study of beta chain features in type 1 diabetes. Assay used: immunoSEQ multiplex PCR; TCRdb lists only in-frame clones, some missing. Of 500,000 to 800,000 clones listed, roughly 12% are singletons. Sequencing was performed on naive CD4+ T cells from blood. These receptors came from a man aged 25-45 years with type 1 diabetes. CDR3s include the opening cysteine and the closing phenylalanine or tryptophan. A D gene is named only where the DNA matches it firmly. Clone size appears in some rows only: once, few, many, or a class for an expanded clone.

d_call	clone_size	v_call	j_call	cdr3_nt	cdr3_aa
NA	NA	TRBV28	TRBJ2-4	TGTGCCAGCAGTTTTCGCAGGGGCCGGGACGGCAACATTCAGTACTTC	CASSFRRGRDGNIQYF
TRBD1	few	TRBV2	TRBJ1-5	TGTGCCAGCAGTTATACAGGGGACAGCAATCAGCCCCAGCATTTT	CASSYTGDSNQPQHF
NA	few	TRBV14	TRBJ2-7	TGTGCCAGCAGCCAAGTCAGGGGTTATACCTACGAGCAGTACTTC	CASSQVRGYTYEQYF
NA	NA	TRBV7-9	TRBJ1-1	TGTGCCAGCAGCCTATCTCAGGGGAACACTGAAGCTTTCTTT	CASSLSQGNTEAFF
NA	NA	TRBV4-1	TRBJ2-3	TGCGCCAGCAGCCAGGAACAGGCAGATACGCAGTATTTT	CASSQEQADTQYF
NA	NA	TRBV23-1	TRBJ1-1	TGCGCCAGCACTCAGAACACTGAAGCTTTCTTT	CASTQNTEAFF
NA	few	TRBV19	TRBJ2-5	TGTGCCAGTAGTGAGGGAGTTCGGGAGACCCAGTACTTC	CASSEGVRETQYF
NA	few	TRBV7-9	TRBJ1-6	TGTGCCAGCCTCGACCGGCTCGATTCACCCCTCCACTTT	CASLDRLDSPLHF
NA	NA	TRBV29-1	TRBJ2-2	TGCAGCGTTGCAGAGTTAGCCAAAGACGGGGAGCTGTTTTTT	CSVAELAKDGELFF
NA	NA	TRBV18	TRBJ2-7	TGTGCCAGCTCACCACAAAATGCAGGGTCCTACGAGCAGTACTTC	CASSPQNAGSYEQYF
TRBD2	few	TRBV29-1	TRBJ2-5	TGCAGCGCCTACCTCCTAGCGGAACAAGAGACCCAGTACTTC	CSAYLLAEQETQYF
TRBD1	NA	TRBV4-2	TRBJ2-6	TGTGCCAGCAGCCATCCGGGACAGGGAGAAGCTGGGGCCAACGTCCTGACTTTC	CASSHPGQGEAGANVLTF
NA	NA	TRBV9	TRBJ2-1	TGTGCCAGCAGCCGTGGTTCGTCCTACAATGAGCAGTTCTTC	CASSRGSSYNEQFF
NA	NA	TRBV4-2	TRBJ2-6	TGTGCCAGCAGCCAAGGGAGGGAGTCTGGGGCCAACGTCCTGACTTTC	CASSQGRESGANVLTF
NA	NA	TRBV9	TRBJ1-1	TGTGCCAGCAGCGTAGTCAGGGCACTGAACACTGAAGCTTTCTTT	CASSVVRALNTEAFF
NA	few	TRBV28	TRBJ2-3	TGTGCCAGCAGTGGCCCCACCGGGTTAGGGGCCACAGATACGCAGTATTTT	CASSGPTGLGATDTQYF
TRBD2	NA	TRBV28	TRBJ2-3	TGTGCCAGTGCAGTGGGTGGCGGGGGACCCACAGATACGCAGTATTTT	CASAVGGGGPTDTQYF
NA	NA	TRBV7-9	TRBJ1-6	TGTGCCAGCAGCTTAGGTGACAGGTCTAATTCACCCCTCCACTTT	CASSLGDRSNSPLHF
TRBD1	few	TRBV5-6	TRBJ2-4	TGTGCCAGCAGCTTACAACCCGGACAGGGGAGCATTCAGTACTTC	CASSLQPGQGSIQYF
NA	NA	TRBV11-2	TRBJ2-1	TGTGCCAGCAGCACTACAGGGAGCTCCTACAATGAGCAGTTCTTC	CASSTTGSSYNEQFF
NA	few	TRBV7-2	TRBJ1-1	TGTGCCAGCAGCTTCCTACAGGGTACTGAAGCTTTCTTT	CASSFLQGTEAFF
TRBD1	few	TRBV7-9	TRBJ2-1	TGTGCCAGCAGCTCCCAGGCCGGGACAGGTTACAATGAGCAGTTCTTC	CASSSQAGTGYNEQFF
NA	few	TRBV6-5	TRBJ1-1	TGTGCCAGCCGGTGGCAGGGCGGAACTTTCTTT	CASRWQGGTFF
NA	NA	TRBV7-2	TRBJ2-7	TGTGCCAGCAGCTTATACAGGGCCTACGAGCAGTACTTC	CASSLYRAYEQYF
NA	few	TRBV7-2	TRBJ1-1	TGTGCCAGCAGCTTACATAGTTCGAGGACTGTGAACACTGAAGCTTTCTTT	CASSLHSSRTVNTEAFF
TRBD1	few	TRBV18	TRBJ2-3	TGTGCCAGCTCACCACCAAACCGGGACAGGGGCCCAGATACGCAGTATTTT	CASSPPNRDRGPDTQYF
NA	NA	TRBV7-2	TRBJ1-5	TGTGCCAGCACAATAAGCAGCGCGGGTCAGCCCCAGCATTTT	CASTISSAGQPQHF
NA	NA	TRBV7-2	TRBJ2-7	TGTGCCAGCAGCCTCGTGGGGGGCCGCTTGGGCTCCTACGAGCAGTACTTC	CASSLVGGRLGSYEQYF
NA	few	TRBV30	TRBJ2-2	TGTGCCTGGGGACGGGACACCGGGGAGCTGTTTTTT	CAWGRDTGELFF
NA	NA	TRBV7-2	TRBJ2-3	TGTGCCAGCAGCTTATCCGGGGGGCACCCCACAGATACGCAGTATTTT	CASSLSGGHPTDTQYF
NA	NA	TRBV9	TRBJ2-1	TGTGCCAGCAGCGTGGCCCCTGAGGGGCTATATGAGCAGTTCTTC	CASSVAPEGLYEQFF
TRBD1	once	TRBV19	TRBJ1-5	TGTGCCAGTAGTAGCAGGGGGTATAGCAATCAGCCCCAGCATTTT	CASSSRGYSNQPQHF
TRBD2	NA	TRBV28	TRBJ2-1	TGTGCCAGCACTAGCGGGGGGGCACCCTACAATGAGCAGTTCTTC	CASTSGGAPYNEQFF
TRBD1	NA	TRBV9	TRBJ1-6	TGTGCCAGCAGCCCCGGGACAGACCATAATTCACCCCTCCACTTT	CASSPGTDHNSPLHF
TRBD2	NA	TRBV4-1	TRBJ2-5	TGCGCCAGCAGCCAGGTCGCTAGCGGGGGAGAAGAGACCCAGTACTTC	CASSQVASGGEETQYF
NA	NA	TRBV2	TRBJ2-2	TGTGCCAGCAGTTTTTCACAGCCTAACACCGGGGAGCTGTTTTTT	CASSFSQPNTGELFF
NA	NA	TRBV27	TRBJ2-7	TGTGCCAGCAGTCAACGGGCTTCCAGACAGCGTTTCTACGAGCAGTACTTC	CASSQRASRQRFYEQYF
NA	NA	TRBV7-6	TRBJ2-2	TGTGCCCTCGGAGGGTCCGGGGAGCTGTTTTTT	CALGGSGELFF
NA	NA	TRBV2	TRBJ2-2	TGTGCCAGCAGTGAAGGGTACGGAACGAACACCGGGGAGCTGTTTTTT	CASSEGYGTNTGELFF
NA	once	TRBV28	TRBJ1-6	TGTGCCAGCAGCCTAAGCGGGTCTCAAAATTCACCCCTCCACTTT	CASSLSGSQNSPLHF
NA	NA	TRBV29-1	TRBJ1-4	TGCAGCGTTATGGGTAATGAAAAACTGTTTTTT	CSVMGNEKLFF
NA	NA	TRBV7-8	TRBJ1-3	TGTGCCAGCAGCTTAAGGACACTCTTTAAAAACACCATATATTTT	CASSLRTLFKNTIYF
TRBD1	NA	TRBV5-1	TRBJ2-2	TGCGCCAGCAGCCGGACAGGGTCCCCCTCGAGCACCGGGGAGCTGTTTTTT	CASSRTGSPSSTGELFF
TRBD1	few	TRBV6-5	TRBJ2-2	TGTGCCAGCAGTTCTCCGGGACAGGGGATCGGGGAGCTGTTTTTT	CASSSPGQGIGELFF
NA	few	TRBV2	TRBJ1-4	TGTGCCAGCAGTGAATTAGGTCAGCCCAATGAAAAACTGTTTTTT	CASSELGQPNEKLFF
NA	few	TRBV7-2	TRBJ1-2	TGTGCCAGCAGCTCCAGCGGGGGCTATGGCTACACCTTC	CASSSSGGYGYTF
TRBD2	few	TRBV7-2	TRBJ2-4	TGTGCCAGCAGCCCGATTGGACTAGCGGGGGGAAACATTCAGTACTTC	CASSPIGLAGGNIQYF
TRBD1	few	TRBV28	TRBJ1-2	TGTGCCAGCAGTTTGAGCGGTTGGACAGGACCTAACTATGGCTACACCTTC	CASSLSGWTGPNYGYTF
NA	NA	TRBV27	TRBJ2-1	TGTGCCAGCAGTTTATCATCCTTCTCCTACAATGAGCAGTTCTTC	CASSLSSFSYNEQFF
TRBD1	few	TRBV30	TRBJ1-4	TGTGCCTGGAGTGTACCGACAGGGTCTAATGAAAAACTGTTTTTT	CAWSVPTGSNEKLFF
NA	few	TRBV11-2	TRBJ2-7	TGTGCCAGCAGCTTAATTCGGGGGACAGTCTCCTACGAGCAGTACTTC	CASSLIRGTVSYEQYF
TRBD2	NA	TRBV4-3	TRBJ2-7	TGCGCCAGCAGCCAGAGTATAGGGAGGGACGAGCAGTACTTC	CASSQSIGRDEQYF
TRBD1	NA	TRBV6-1	TRBJ2-1	TGTGCCAGCAGTGCCTCCGGGACAGGGGGCAATGAGCAGTTCTTC	CASSASGTGGNEQFF
NA	NA	TRBV2	TRBJ2-6	TGTGCCAGCAGCTTCTCAGGGTTCACTGGGGCCAACGTCCTGACTTTC	CASSFSGFTGANVLTF
NA	NA	TRBV18	TRBJ2-7	TGTGCCAGCTCCCGGGAGCAAACCTACGAGCAGTACTTC	CASSREQTYEQYF
NA	once	TRBV2	TRBJ1-5	TGTGCCAGCAGTTCGGACGGAGGGGGTCAGCCCCAGCATTTT	CASSSDGGGQPQHF
NA	NA	TRBV28	TRBJ1-2	TGTGCCAGCAGGACTGTATATGGCTACACCTTC	CASRTVYGYTF